The clone carrying this TCR beta chain was observed a handful of times. Its antigen remains unknown. The sample belongs to a study of T cell repertoires in cytomegalovirus infection. Germline V CDR1 and CDR2: SEHNR, FQNEAQ (reference sequence). The ends were cut back, 6 bases at V and 7 bases at J, with 16 bases in the middle. The CDR3 has 15 amino acids. TCRdb passed the reads through MiXCR, listing each CDR3 protein once. The data show 140,000 to 150,000 distinct CDR3 sequences, with around 32% seen just once and about 56% held by the top ten. The TCR originated in a human donor in good health (CMV status not recorded). Some clones in this sample may be carry-over from other donors' samples. This chain connects TRBV7-9 to TRBJ1-6, with unresolved D. The sample consisted of CD8+ T cells from cultured PBMCs, taken from culture after CMV antigen stimulation. The CDR3 here is CASRPGERVNSPLHF. For the CDR3, the DNA is TGTGCCAGCAGACCGGGAGAAAGGGTAAATTCACCCCTCCACTTT.